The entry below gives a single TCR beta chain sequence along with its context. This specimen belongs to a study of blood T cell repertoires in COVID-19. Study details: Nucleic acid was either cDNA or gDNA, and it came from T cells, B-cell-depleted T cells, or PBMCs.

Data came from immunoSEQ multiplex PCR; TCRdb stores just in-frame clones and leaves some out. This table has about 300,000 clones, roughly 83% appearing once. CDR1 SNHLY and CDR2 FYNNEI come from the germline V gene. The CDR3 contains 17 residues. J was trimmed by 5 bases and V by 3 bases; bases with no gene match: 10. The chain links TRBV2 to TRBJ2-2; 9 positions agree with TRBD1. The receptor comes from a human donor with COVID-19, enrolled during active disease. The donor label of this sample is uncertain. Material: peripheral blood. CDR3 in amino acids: CASSDSNRGPGTGELFF. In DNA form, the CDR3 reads TGTGCCAGCAGTGACTCGAACAGGGGGCCGGGAACCGGGGAGCTGTTTTTT.